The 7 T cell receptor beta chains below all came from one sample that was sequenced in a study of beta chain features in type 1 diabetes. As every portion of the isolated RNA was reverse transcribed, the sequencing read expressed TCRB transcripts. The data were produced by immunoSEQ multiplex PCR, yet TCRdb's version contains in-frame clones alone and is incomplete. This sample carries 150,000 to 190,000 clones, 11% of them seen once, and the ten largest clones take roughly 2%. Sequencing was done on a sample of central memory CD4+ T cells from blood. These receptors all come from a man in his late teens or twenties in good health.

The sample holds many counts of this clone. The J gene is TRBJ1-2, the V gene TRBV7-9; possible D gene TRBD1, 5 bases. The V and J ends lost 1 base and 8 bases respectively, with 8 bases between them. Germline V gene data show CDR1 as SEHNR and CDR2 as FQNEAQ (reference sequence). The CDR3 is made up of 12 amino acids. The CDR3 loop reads CASSLGGDGYTF. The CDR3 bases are TGTGCCAGCAGCTTAGGAGGGGACGGCTACACCTTC.

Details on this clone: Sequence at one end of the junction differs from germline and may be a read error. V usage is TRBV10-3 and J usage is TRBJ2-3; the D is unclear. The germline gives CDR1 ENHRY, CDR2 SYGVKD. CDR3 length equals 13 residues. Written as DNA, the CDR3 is TGCGCCATCAGTGCCTCTGGCACAGATACGCAGTATTTT. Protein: CAISASGTDTQYF.

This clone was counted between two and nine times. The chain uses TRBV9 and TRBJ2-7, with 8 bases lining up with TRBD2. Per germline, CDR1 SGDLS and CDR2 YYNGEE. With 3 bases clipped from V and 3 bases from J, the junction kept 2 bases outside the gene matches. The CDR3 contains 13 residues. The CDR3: CASSATSGYEQYF. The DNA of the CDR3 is TGTGCCAGCAGCGCCACTAGCGGCTACGAGCAGTACTTC.

This chain's CDR3 is CSAGQNTEAFF. In DNA, the CDR3 is TGCAGTGCTGGACAGAACACTGAAGCTTTCTTT. J is TRBJ1-1 and V is TRBV20-1, with a weak D call TRBD1 (5 bases). Germline CDR1 reads DFQATT; CDR2 reads SNEGSKA (reference sequence). The CDR3 is made up of 11 amino acids. V was shortened by 5 bases and J by 1 base, with 5 bases between the two germline ends.

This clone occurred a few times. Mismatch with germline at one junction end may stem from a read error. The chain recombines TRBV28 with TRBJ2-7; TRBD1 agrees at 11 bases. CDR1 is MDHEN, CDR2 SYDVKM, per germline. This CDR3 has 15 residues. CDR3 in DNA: TGTGCCCGCAGTTCCTCCGGACAGGGGGCGCGCGAGCAGTACTTC. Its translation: CARSSSGQGAREQYF. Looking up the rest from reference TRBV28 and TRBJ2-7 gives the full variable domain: DVKVTQSSRYLVKRTGEKVFLECVQDMDHENMFWYRQDPGLGLRLIYFSYDVKMKEKGDIPEGYSVSREKKERFSLILESASTNQTSMYLCARSSSGQGAREQYFGPGTRLTVT.

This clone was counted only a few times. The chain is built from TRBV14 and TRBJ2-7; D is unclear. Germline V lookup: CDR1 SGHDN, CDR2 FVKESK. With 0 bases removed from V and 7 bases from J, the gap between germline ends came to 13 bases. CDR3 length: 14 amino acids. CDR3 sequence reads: CASSQDVSGREQYF. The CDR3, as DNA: TGTGCCAGCAGCCAAGATGTCTCTGGCAGAGAGCAGTACTTC.

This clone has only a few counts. The CDR3 reads CASSDSNEQFF. DNA of the CDR3: TGTGCCAGCAGCGACTCCAATGAGCAGTTCTTC. The chain uses TRBV7-3 and TRBJ2-1, with D unclear. Trimming cost V 5 bases and J 6 bases, with 5 bases left between them. CDR3 size: 11 residues. The V gene's germline CDR1 is SGHTA and CDR2 FQGTGA.